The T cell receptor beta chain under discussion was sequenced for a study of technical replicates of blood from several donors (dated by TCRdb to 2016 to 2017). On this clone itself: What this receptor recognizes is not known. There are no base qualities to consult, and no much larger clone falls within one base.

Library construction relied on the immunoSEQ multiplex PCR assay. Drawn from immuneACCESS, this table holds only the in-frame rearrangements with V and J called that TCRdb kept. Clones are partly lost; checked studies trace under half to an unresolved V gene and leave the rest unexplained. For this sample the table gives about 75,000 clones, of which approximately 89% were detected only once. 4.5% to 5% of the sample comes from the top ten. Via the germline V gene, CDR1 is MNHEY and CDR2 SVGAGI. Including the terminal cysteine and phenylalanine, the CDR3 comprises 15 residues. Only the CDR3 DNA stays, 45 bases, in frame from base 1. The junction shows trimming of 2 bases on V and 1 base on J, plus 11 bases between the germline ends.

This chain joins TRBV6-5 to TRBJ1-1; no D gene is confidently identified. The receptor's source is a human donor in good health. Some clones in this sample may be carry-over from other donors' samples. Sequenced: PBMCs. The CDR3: CASSYNGGGNTEAFF. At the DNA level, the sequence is TGTGCCAGCAGTTACAACGGTGGAGGGAACACTGAAGCTTTCTTT.